A single sample gave rise to the 8 T cell receptor beta chains below, sequenced in a study of identical twins' blood T cells (dated by TCRdb to 2013 to 2014). Libraries were constructed by 5' RACE. The sample was run on an Illumina Genome Analyzer IIx. Using fastp trimming at Q25 and MiXCR clonotype assembly, TCRdb reanalyzed the public sequencing data and kept in-frame beta chains. Each CDR3 protein appears once, grouped with its most common genes and DNA. The sample profile shows 350,000 to 450,000 distinct CDR3 sequences; roughly 28% of them were found once. 5.5% to 6.5% of the sample is held by the ten biggest clonotypes. Sequenced input: PBMCs. These receptors all come from a woman aged 18 to 55 in good health.

This sequence joins TRBV25-1 and TRBJ2-1; 8 nucleotides line up with TRBD2. The CDR3 totals 17 residues. The germline CDR1 and CDR2 sequences are MGHDK and SYGVNS. The trim removed 3 bases at V and 4 bases at J, leaving 11 bases unmatched. Written as DNA, the CDR3 is TGTGCCAGCAGTGATCGTAGCGGGACGGTGCGGTACAATGAGCAGTTCTTC. Amino acid sequence: CASSDRSGTVRYNEQFF.

This chain uses TRBV20-1 with TRBJ2-1; no clear D. The CDR3 is 12 amino acids. The V gene's germline CDR1 is DFQATT and CDR2 SNEGSKA (reference sequence). V gave up 3 bases and J gave up 4 bases, with 7 bases separating them. The CDR3: CSARFAYNEQFF. The CDR3, as DNA: TGCAGTGCTAGGTTCGCTTACAATGAGCAGTTCTTC.

This chain joins TRBV10-3 and TRBJ2-1; no definite D call. Germline V gives CDR1 ENHRY, CDR2 SYGVKD. This CDR3 contains 11 residues. Trimming took off 7 bases at V and 6 bases at J, with 7 bases between the two ends. CDR3 nucleotide sequence: TGTGCCATCATAGTAGGCAATGAGCAGTTCTTC. This sequence encodes CAIIVGNEQFF.

A note on this clonotype: The CDR3 carries no conserved terminal phenylalanine or tryptophan, so it likely arises from a read error. The V and J genes are TRBV19 and TRBJ1-2; D perhaps matches TRBD1 (6 bases). The CDR3 sequence is 12 residues long. Germline-derived CDR1 and CDR2 are LNHDA and SQIVND (reference sequence). The V end was cut by 7 bases, the J end by 2 bases, with 8 bases between. The CDR3 nucleotides read TGTGCCAGTAATGGGGGCAACTATGGCTACACCGTC. Its translation: CASNGGNYGYTV.

V gene TRBV20-1 combines with J gene TRBJ1-3; a weak D match, TRBD1 (5 bases). CDR3 size: 13 residues. Germline V gene lookup returns CDR1 DFQATT and CDR2 SNEGSKA (reference sequence). The V end lost 3 bases, the J end lost 4 bases, and 10 bases lay between the germline ends. The CDR3 DNA is TGCAGTGCTAGCCGGGACGACGGAAACACCATATATTTT. Encoded protein: CSASRDDGNTIYF.

V and J are TRBV7-9 and TRBJ1-4, with D possibly matching TRBD1 (6 bases). The CDR3 spans 16 residues. Germline CDR1 is SEHNR and CDR2 is FQNEAQ (reference sequence). Trimming pared 5 bases from V and 0 bases from J, leaving 13 bases between. DNA of the CDR3: TGTGCCAGCAGCCCCAAGGACAGTGCAACTAATGAAAAACTGTTTTTT. It specifies CASSPKDSATNEKLFF.

V usage is TRBV10-3 and J usage is TRBJ1-2, with D unresolved. Looked up from germline, CDR1 is ENHRY and CDR2 is SYGVKD. CDR3 length: 14 amino acids. Trimming pared 7 bases from V and 5 bases from J, leaving 17 bases between. This CDR3 reads CAIIEALESYGYTF. CDR3 nucleotide sequence: TGTGCCATCATTGAAGCCCTCGAAAGTTATGGCTACACCTTC.

Worth noting for this clonotype: An end of the junction differs from the germline gene, which may be a read error. The chain joins TRBV4-1 to TRBJ1-1, with D possibly being TRBD1 (6 bases). Germline CDR1 reads MGHRA; CDR2 reads YSYEKL. The CDR3 runs to 15 residues. The chain's CDR3 is CASSRTTGMNTEAFF. CDR3 DNA sequence: TGCGCCAGCAGCCGAACAACAGGGATGAATACTGAAGCTTTCTTT.